This T cell receptor (beta chain) was identified during a study of CD8+ T cells in alopecia areata. The CDR3 is 13 amino acids. The germline CDR1 and CDR2 sequences are SQVTM and ANQGSEA. V lost 6 bases to trimming and J lost 1 base, with 12 bases between them. Treatment indicated: oral pan-JAK inhibitor, 5-10 mg twice daily. cDNA serving as the sequencing template came from extracted, reverse transcribed RNA. Using immunoSEQ multiplex PCR, the repertoire was profiled, and TCRdb retains in-frame clones only, with some absent. The data contain 150,000 to 200,000 clones, approximately 67% of them singletons. This clone showed up just a few times.

The TCR originated in a human donor with alopecia areata. The sequenced sample was CD4+ T cells sorted from blood, obtained around week 49, from a patient treated with tofacitinib. V and J are TRBV29-1 and TRBJ1-1; D is unclear. Here the CDR3 DNA reads TGCAGCGTGGGGTATGGCTCGAACACTGAAGCTTTCTTT. It translates to CSVGYGSNTEAFF.